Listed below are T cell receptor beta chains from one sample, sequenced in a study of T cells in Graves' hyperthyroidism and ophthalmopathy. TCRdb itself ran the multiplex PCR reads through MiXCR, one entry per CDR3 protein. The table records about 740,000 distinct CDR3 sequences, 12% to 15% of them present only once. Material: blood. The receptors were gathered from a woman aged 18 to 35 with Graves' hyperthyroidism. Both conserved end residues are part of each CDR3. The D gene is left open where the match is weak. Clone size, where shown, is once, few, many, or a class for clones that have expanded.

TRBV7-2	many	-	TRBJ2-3	CASSIPGHRVTDTQYF	TGTGCCAGCAGCATCCCGGGACACCGAGTCACAGATACGCAGTATTTT
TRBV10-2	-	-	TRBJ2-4	CASSGTQPFDIQYF	TGCGCCAGCAGCGGGACACAGCCGTTTGACATTCAGTACTTC
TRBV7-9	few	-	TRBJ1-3	CASSSISTSMSGNTIYF	TGTGCCAGCAGCTCCATCTCAACGAGTATGTCTGGAAACACCATATATTTT
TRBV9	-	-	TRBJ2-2	CASSPIAGYTGELFF	TGTGCCAGCAGCCCGATAGCAGGATACACCGGGGAGCTGTTTTTT
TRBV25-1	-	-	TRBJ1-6	CASSEYQGTLHF	TGTGCCAGCAGTGAATACCAGGGAACCCTCCACTTT
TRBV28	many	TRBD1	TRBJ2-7	CASSLPLGQGVRSGQYF	TGTGCCAGCAGTTTACCCTTAGGGCAGGGGGTCAGAAGCGGGCAGTACTTC
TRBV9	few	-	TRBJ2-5	CASSVGLGRGETQYF	TGTGCCAGCAGCGTAGGGTTGGGTCGGGGAGAGACCCAGTACTTC
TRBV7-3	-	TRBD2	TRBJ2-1	CASSQQLAGSNEQFF	TGTGCCAGCAGCCAGCAACTAGCGGGGTCAAATGAGCAGTTCTTC
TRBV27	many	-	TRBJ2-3	CASSRRTTLNADTQYF	TGTGCCAGCAGCCGGAGGACTACATTAAATGCAGATACGCAGTATTTT
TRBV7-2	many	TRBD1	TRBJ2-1	CASSSRTGMQNEQFF	TGTGCCAGCAGCTCCAGGACAGGGATGCAAAATGAGCAGTTCTTC
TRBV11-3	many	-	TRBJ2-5	CASSQRTAQETQYF	TGTGCCAGCAGCCAGCGGACAGCCCAAGAGACCCAGTACTTC
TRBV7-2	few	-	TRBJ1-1	CASSVVGGLGNTEAFF	TGTGCCAGCAGCGTCGTTGGGGGGCTTGGGAACACTGAAGCTTTCTTT
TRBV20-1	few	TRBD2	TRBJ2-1	CSARGTSDYNEQFF	TGCAGTGCTAGAGGGACTAGCGACTACAATGAGCAGTTCTTC
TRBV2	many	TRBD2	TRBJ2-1	CASSAGTRVGEQFF	TGTGCCAGCAGTGCCGGGACTAGGGTCGGCGAGCAGTTCTTC
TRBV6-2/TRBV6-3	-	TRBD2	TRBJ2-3	CASNGLGRTDTQYF	TGTGCCAGCAACGGACTAGGGAGGACAGATACGCAGTATTTT
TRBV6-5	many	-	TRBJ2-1	CASSYSGTEQFF	TGTGCCAGCAGTTACTCCGGGACAGAGCAGTTCTTC
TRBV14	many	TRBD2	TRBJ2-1	CASSQGWRELEQFF	TGTGCCAGCAGCCAAGGGTGGCGGGAGCTTGAGCAGTTCTTC
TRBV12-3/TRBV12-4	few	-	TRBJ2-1	CASSSSYAEDYSIYNEQFF	TGTGCCAGCAGTTCGAGCTACGCGGAGGACTACTCGATCTACAATGAGCAGTTCTTC
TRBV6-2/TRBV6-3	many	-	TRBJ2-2	CASRIVDTGELFF	TGTGCCAGCAGAATAGTGGACACCGGGGAGCTGTTTTTT
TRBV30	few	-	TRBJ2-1	CAWSVGSNNEQFF	TGTGCCTGGAGTGTCGGATCTAACAATGAGCAGTTCTTC
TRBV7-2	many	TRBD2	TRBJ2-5	CASSSGSGRQKTQYF	TGTGCCAGCAGCAGCGGGAGTGGACGTCAAAAGACCCAGTACTTC
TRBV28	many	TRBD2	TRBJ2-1	CASSSGRKSGEQFF	TGTGCCAGCAGTAGCGGGAGAAAGTCAGGTGAGCAGTTCTTC
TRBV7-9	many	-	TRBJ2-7	CASSLAGVTPYEQYF	TGTGCCAGCAGCTTAGCGGGAGTCACCCCCTACGAGCAGTACTTC
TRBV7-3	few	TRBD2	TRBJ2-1	CASSLIAGLNSYNEQFF	TGTGCCAGCAGCTTAATAGCGGGCCTTAACTCCTACAATGAGCAGTTCTTC
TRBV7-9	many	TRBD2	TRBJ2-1	CASSLLGTSGGNEQFF	TGTGCCAGCAGCTTATTAGGGACTAGCGGGGGAAATGAGCAGTTCTTC
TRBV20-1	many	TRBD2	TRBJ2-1	CSARLAAWGEQFF	TGCAGTGCCCGCCTAGCGGCCTGGGGTGAGCAGTTCTTC
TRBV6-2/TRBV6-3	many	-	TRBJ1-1	CASSYSNSWGRGNTEAFF	TGTGCCAGCAGTTACTCGAATTCTTGGGGCAGGGGGAACACTGAAGCTTTCTTT
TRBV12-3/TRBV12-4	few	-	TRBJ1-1	CASSLYTGQNTEAFF	TGTGCCAGCAGTTTATACACAGGACAGAACACTGAAGCTTTCTTT
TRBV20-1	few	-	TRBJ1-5	CSALTRQANQPQHF	TGCAGTGCTCTCACCCGACAGGCGAATCAGCCCCAGCATTTT
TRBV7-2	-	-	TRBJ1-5	CASSLYIFPPGKEQPQHF	TGTGCCAGCAGCTTATATATCTTTCCCCCGGGAAAGGAACAGCCCCAGCATTTT
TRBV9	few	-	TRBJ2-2	CASSHPLGRGTGELFF	TGTGCCAGCAGCCACCCCTTAGGGAGGGGGACCGGGGAGCTGTTTTTT
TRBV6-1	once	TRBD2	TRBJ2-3	CASSTGTGLATKDTQYF	TGTGCCAGCAGTACGGGGACGGGACTAGCCACCAAAGATACGCAGTATTTT
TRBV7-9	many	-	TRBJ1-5	CASSQQGTQPQHF	TGTGCCAGCAGCCAACAGGGAACTCAGCCCCAGCATTTT